This passage covers 28 T cell receptor beta chains from one sample sequenced in a study of cytomegalovirus exposure and HLA in healthy donors. Sequenced by immunoSEQ multiplex PCR; TCRdb stores in-frame clones only, minus some. The sample includes about 280,000 clones, more than 75% of them seen just once. The sample comprised PBMCs. These receptors were obtained from a woman in her late teens or twenties in good health and CMV-seronegative.

V gene TRBV28 combines with J gene TRBJ1-2; D is uncertain. V was pared by 6 bases and J by 0 bases, with 5 bases between. The CDR3 runs 12 residues. Germline V CDR1 and CDR2: MDHEN, SYDVKM. The CDR3 region is CASSVPNYGYTF. In DNA form, the CDR3 reads TGTGCCAGCAGCGTTCCTAACTATGGCTACACCTTC.

A single count supports this clone. The CDR3 DNA reads TGTGCCAGCAAGTCTAGAGGCACCGGGGAGCTGTTTTTT. It yields the protein CASKSRGTGELFF. This chain connects TRBV6-5 to TRBJ2-2; D gene ambiguous. CDR1 is MNHEY, CDR2 SVGAGI, per germline. V was clipped by 7 bases and J by 4 bases, with 10 bases between them. The CDR3 is made up of 13 amino acids.

CDR3 coding DNA: TGTGCCAGCAGCCCGGGACTAGTCTGGACTTACGAGCAGTACTTC. It is translated as CASSPGLVWTYEQYF. The rearrangement joins TRBV7-2 to TRBJ2-7; 8 nucleotides agree with TRBD2. Germline CDR1 and CDR2: SGHTA and FQGNSA. The trim removed 5 bases at V and 4 bases at J, leaving 10 bases unmatched. The length of the CDR3 is 15 residues.

Here the CDR3 reads CASREQGTGEKLFF. The DNA of the CDR3 is TGTGCCAGCAGGGAACAGGGGACGGGGGAAAAACTGTTTTTT. This rearrangement joins TRBV2 to TRBJ1-4, with 7 bases matching TRBD1. The V segment lost 6 bases and the J segment 8 bases; nucleotides outside the gene matches: 9. Germline V CDR1 and CDR2: SNHLY, FYNNEI. This CDR3 has 14 residues.

Concerning this clone itself: An end of the junction does not agree with germline; a read error may underlie this. The chain combines TRBV28 with TRBJ2-7, with a tentative D call TRBD2 (6 bases). The CDR3 totals 12 residues. Germline CDR1 MDHEN, CDR2 SYDVKM. The CDR3 loop reads CASSTKPQGLDF. CDR3 nucleotide sequence: TGTGCCAGCAGCACAAAGCCCCAGGGACTGGACTTC.

The chain joins TRBV15 to TRBJ2-3; 9 nucleotides match TRBD1. The ends lost 2 bases at V and 5 bases at J; junction bases unmatched: 5. Germline loops: CDR1 LNHNV, CDR2 YYDKDF (reference sequence). The CDR3 spans 15 residues. CDR3 amino acids: CATSRSATGGDTQYF. The CDR3 coding sequence is TGTGCCACCAGCAGATCTGCGACAGGGGGAGATACGCAGTATTTT.

The chain has TRBV2 and TRBJ1-1; no firm D call. Germline V gene sequence: CDR1 SNHLY, CDR2 FYNNEI. Trimming removed 7 bases at V and 5 bases at J, with 11 bases between. The CDR3 runs 12 residues. The DNA of the CDR3 is TGTGCCAGCACCCCAACGGGGACTGAAGCTTTCTTT. Translated, it gives CASTPTGTEAFF.

This clone is a singleton in its sample. This rearrangement joins TRBV7-2 to TRBJ1-2; possibly TRBD1 for D (5 bases). Trimming took off 1 base at V and 8 bases at J, with 14 bases between the two ends. CDR3 length: 14 amino acids. In germline, CDR1 is SGHTA, CDR2 FQGNSA. CDR3 DNA: TGTGCCAGCAGCTTAGTCGGCAGGGCCGGGGGCTACACCTTC. It encodes CASSLVGRAGGYTF.

The V call is TRBV5-4, the J call TRBJ2-7; 14 bases are a match to TRBD2. The CDR3 consists of 15 residues. Germline-derived CDR1 and CDR2 are SGHNT and YYREEE (reference sequence). V gave up 4 bases and J gave up 3 bases; unmatched junction bases: 3. The CDR3 DNA reads as TGTGCCAGCAGCGCCGGGACTAGCGGGAGCTACGAGCAGTACTTC. It codes for CASSAGTSGSYEQYF.

The gene calls are TRBV28 and TRBJ1-1; no reliable D call. Germline V gives CDR1 MDHEN, CDR2 SYDVKM. The CDR3 runs to 15 residues. V was shortened by 2 bases and J by 0 bases, with 10 bases between the two germline ends. CDR3 bases: TGTGCCAGCAGTTTAGTCTCGGGGATGAACACTGAAGCTTTCTTT. It encodes CASSLVSGMNTEAFF.

The rearrangement joins TRBV7-2 to TRBJ2-1; tentatively, D is TRBD2 (5 bases). Trimming pared 1 base from V and 15 bases from J, leaving 16 bases between. CDR1 and CDR2 (germline): SGHTA, FQGNSA. CDR3 length equals 13 residues. CDR3 coding DNA: TGTGCCAGCAGCTTAGGACCCCGGGATTCCCGGTTCTTC. This codes for CASSLGPRDSRFF.

The chain links TRBV6-5 to TRBJ1-6, with 9 nucleotides matching TRBD1. V was clipped by 0 bases and J by 7 bases; unmatched bases: 1. CDR1 and CDR2 from the germline V gene are MNHEY and SVGAGI. The CDR3 totals 15 residues. The CDR3 reads CASSYSTGGNSPLHF. The CDR3 DNA is TGTGCCAGCAGTTACTCGACAGGGGGGAATTCACCCCTCCACTTT.

The chain combines TRBV28 with TRBJ1-6; D gene unclear. V was pared by 3 bases and J by 4 bases, with 10 bases between. CDR3 length: 15 residues. Looked up from germline, CDR1 is MDHEN and CDR2 is SYDVKM. The CDR3 loop is CASSLGSPYNSPLHF. CDR3 DNA: TGTGCCAGCAGTTTGGGCAGTCCTTATAATTCACCCCTCCACTTT. The whole variable domain, filled in from reference TRBV28 and TRBJ1-6, reads DVKVTQSSRYLVKRTGEKVFLECVQDMDHENMFWYRQDPGLGLRLIYFSYDVKMKEKGDIPEGYSVSREKKERFSLILESASTNQTSMYLCASSLGSPYNSPLHFGNGTRLTVT.

The J gene is TRBJ2-5, the V gene TRBV4-1; 13 nucleotides agree with TRBD2. The CDR3 is made up of 17 amino acids. V gave up 3 bases and J gave up 5 bases; unmatched junction bases: 9. Germline values: CDR1 MGHRA, CDR2 YSYEKL. The CDR3 nucleotides are TGCGCCAGCAGCCACCCCGGGACTAGCGGGATGGACGAGACCCAGTACTTC. Amino acids: CASSHPGTSGMDETQYF.

V is TRBV19 and J is TRBJ2-2; 7 bases fit TRBD1. From germline, CDR1 is LNHDA and CDR2 SQIVND (reference sequence). The ends lost 4 bases at V and 4 bases at J; junction bases unmatched: 6. The CDR3 runs to 15 residues. CDR3 residues: CASSSYRGSTGELFF. In nucleotides, the CDR3 is TGTGCCAGTAGTAGCTACAGGGGATCCACCGGGGAGCTGTTTTTT.

V and J are TRBV5-8 and TRBJ1-6, with D uncertain. This CDR3 spans 12 amino acids. Deletions cut 7 bases from V and 10 bases from J, with 12 bases between. Germline loops: CDR1 SGHTS, CDR2 YDEGEE. The CDR3 loop is CASRAGTSPLHF. The CDR3 nucleotides read TGTGCCAGCCGCGCGGGCACCTCACCCCTCCACTTT.

The V gene is TRBV5-1, the J gene TRBJ2-3; 10 bases are shared with TRBD2. The J segment lost 2 bases and the V segment lost 4 bases, leaving 7 bases of the junction unmatched. This CDR3 has 16 amino acids. CDR1 is SGHRS and CDR2 is YFSETQ in the germline V gene. The DNA of the CDR3 is TGCGCCAGCAGCAAACTAGCGGGACAATTCACAGATACGCAGTATTTT. The encoded protein is CASSKLAGQFTDTQYF.

The CDR3 nucleotides are TGCGCCAGCAGCCAAGAGGAGGACAATGAGCAGTTCTTC. Encoded protein: CASSQEEDNEQFF. The chain links TRBV4-3 to TRBJ2-1; perhaps TRBD2 as D (5 bases). Trimming took 0 bases from V and 5 from J, leaving 5 bases between them. Germline V gene lookup returns CDR1 LGHNA and CDR2 YSLEER. This CDR3 has 13 residues.

The V call is TRBV6-6, the J call TRBJ1-3, with a possible D match to TRBD1 (5 bases). Germline CDR1 and CDR2: MNHNY and SVGAGI (reference sequence). Trimming stripped 6 bases from V and 3 bases from J, with 12 bases between. The CDR3 has 14 residues. Written as DNA, the CDR3 is TGTGCCAGCAGCCCCGGGGGGATTGGAAACACCATATATTTT. Translation gives CASSPGGIGNTIYF.

V and J are TRBV15 and TRBJ1-4; D is unresolved. V lost 0 bases and J 8 bases, leaving 16 bases between the germline ends. CDR1 and CDR2 (germline): LNHNV, YYDKDF (reference sequence). The CDR3 is 16 amino acids. The CDR3 protein is CATSRDESGLEEKLFF. The DNA of the CDR3 is TGTGCCACCAGCAGAGATGAGAGTGGTCTGGAGGAAAAACTGTTTTTT.

This clone showed up just a few times. The rearrangement joins TRBV11-2 to TRBJ2-1; D remains ambiguous. The CDR3 is 14 residues long. The V and J ends lost 5 bases and 6 bases respectively, with 14 bases between them. Germline assignment: CDR1 SGHAT and CDR2 FQNNGV. CDR3 sequence reads: CASSAPRLSNEQFF. CDR3 sequence (DNA): TGTGCCAGCAGCGCGCCGCGACTTAGCAATGAGCAGTTCTTC.

V gene TRBV11-1 combines with J gene TRBJ2-7, with 9 bases identical to TRBD2. Germline assignment: CDR1 SGHAT and CDR2 FQDESV (reference sequence). The CDR3 totals 15 residues. The junction had 8 bases not matched to a gene; V was cut back by 5 bases and J by 3 bases. The CDR3 DNA is TGTGCCAGCAGCCGGCAGGCAGCGGGAGGCTACGAGCAGTACTTC. This encodes CASSRQAAGGYEQYF.

V and J are TRBV6-5 and TRBJ1-5; 7 nucleotides line up with TRBD1. Trimming at V came to 6 bases and at J to 4 bases, leaving 6 bases not matched to a gene. This CDR3 spans 14 amino acids. Germline V lookup: CDR1 MNHEY, CDR2 SVGAGI. The CDR3: CASRLPGQNQPQHF. The DNA for the CDR3 is TGTGCCAGCAGATTACCGGGACAGAATCAGCCCCAGCATTTT.

This clone was observed a single time. The chain has TRBV27 and TRBJ1-2, with D hard to call. V dropped 7 bases and J dropped 4 bases, with 13 bases sitting between them. CDR3 length: 13 amino acids. Germline values: CDR1 MNHEY, CDR2 SMNVEV (reference sequence). The CDR3 region is CASTPGRPYGYTF. The CDR3 nucleotides read TGTGCCAGCACCCCAGGAAGACCCTATGGCTACACCTTC.

As DNA, the CDR3 is TGTGCCAGCAGTTTAAATGGGGACACCTCCTACGAGCAGTACTTC. It translates to CASSLNGDTSYEQYF. The chain uses TRBV27 and TRBJ2-7, with D maybe TRBD1 (6 bases). From germline, CDR1 is MNHEY and CDR2 SMNVEV (reference sequence). V lost 2 bases to trimming and J lost 0 bases, with 11 bases between them. CDR3 length: 15 amino acids.

This clone was counted a single time. The rearrangement links TRBV25-1 to TRBJ2-3, with D maybe TRBD2 (6 bases). Germline V gene lookup returns CDR1 MGHDK and CDR2 SYGVNS. The V and J ends lost 4 bases and 1 base respectively, with 15 bases between them. The CDR3 runs to 16 residues. CDR3 sequence: CASSAPGLIGTDTQYF. CDR3 nucleotides: TGTGCCAGCAGTGCCCCGGGACTCATAGGCACAGATACGCAGTATTTT. The complete variable domain, with remaining parts taken from reference TRBV25-1 and TRBJ2-3, reads EADIYQTPRYLVIGTGKKITLECSQTMGHDKMYWYQQDPGMELHLIHYSYGVNSTEKGDLSSESTVSRIRTEHFPLTLESARPSHTSQYLCASSAPGLIGTDTQYFGPGTRLTVL.

The chain links TRBV18 to TRBJ2-1; 12 bases are shared with TRBD2. V trimming: 3 bases; J trimming: 4 bases; junction bases outside the gene matches: 1. Germline V gives CDR1 KGHSH, CDR2 LQKENI. The CDR3 runs to 15 residues. The CDR3 coding sequence is TGTGCCAGCTCACCCCTAGCGGGAGGGTACAATGAGCAGTTCTTC. Residues: CASSPLAGGYNEQFF.

The V call is TRBV7-8, the J call TRBJ1-2; no reliable D call. V was cut by 8 bases and J by 2 bases, with 18 bases left in between. The CDR3 has 15 residues. CDR1 is SGHVS, CDR2 FQNEAQ, per germline. CDR3 bases: TGTGCCAGCGAGGCTTTAGACCGCGTAAACTATGGCTACACCTTC. It yields the protein CASEALDRVNYGYTF.